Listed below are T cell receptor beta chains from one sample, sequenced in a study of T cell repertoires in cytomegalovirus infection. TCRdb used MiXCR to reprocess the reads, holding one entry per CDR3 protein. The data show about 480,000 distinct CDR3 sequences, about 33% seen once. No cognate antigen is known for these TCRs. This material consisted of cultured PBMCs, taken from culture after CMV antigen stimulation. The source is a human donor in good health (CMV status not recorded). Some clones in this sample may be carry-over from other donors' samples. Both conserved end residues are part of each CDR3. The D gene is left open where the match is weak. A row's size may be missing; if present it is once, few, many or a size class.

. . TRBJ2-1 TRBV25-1 TGTGCCAGCAGTGACGACCAGGGGGGGTACAATGAGCAGTTCTTC CASSDDQGGYNEQFF
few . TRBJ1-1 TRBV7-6 TGTGCCAGCAGCACTTGGCAGGGTGAAGCTTTCTTT CASSTWQGEAFF
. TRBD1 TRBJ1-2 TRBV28 TGTGCCAGCAGTTCCGGGACAGTTGCGGGGTCGGGCTACACCTTC CASSSGTVAGSGYTF
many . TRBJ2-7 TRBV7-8 TGTGCCAGCAGCTTAGACCGGTGGGAGATGGTCTACGAGCAGTACTTC CASSLDRWEMVYEQYF
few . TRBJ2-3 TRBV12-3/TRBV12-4 TGTGCCAGCAGTTTAGGGCAGGGGTCGGGCACAGATACGCAGTATTTT CASSLGQGSGTDTQYF
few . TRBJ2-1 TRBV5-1 TGCGCCAGCAGCCTACAGGGACCCCAGCAGAGGCAGTTCTTC CASSLQGPQQRQFF
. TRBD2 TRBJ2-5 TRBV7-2 TGTGCCAGCAGCTTAGCGTCTAGCGGGAGGGCCGAAGAGACCCAGTACTTC CASSLASSGRAEETQYF
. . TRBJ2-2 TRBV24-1 TGTGCCACCAGTGTGGGAGCGGCAGGCGGGGAGCTGTTTTTT CATSVGAAGGELFF
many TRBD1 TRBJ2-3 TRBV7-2 TGTGCCAGCAGCCCACGACAGGGAGTGTCGGAAAGGGATACGCAGTATTTT CASSPRQGVSERDTQYF
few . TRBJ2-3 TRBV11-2 TGTGCCAGCAGCTTGGGATCGGGAGATACGCAGTATTTT CASSLGSGDTQYF
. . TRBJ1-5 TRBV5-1 TGCGCCAGCAGCTCAGGGGACAATCAGCCCCAGCATTTT CASSSGDNQPQHF
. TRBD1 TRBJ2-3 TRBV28 TGTGCCAGCAACGAAGGAGCAGGGGGAGGCACAGATACGCAGTATTTT CASNEGAGGGTDTQYF
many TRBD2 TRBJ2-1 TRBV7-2 TGTGCCAGCAGCCCGCCGGGAACGGGAGGGCATAATGAGCAGTTCTTC CASSPPGTGGHNEQFF
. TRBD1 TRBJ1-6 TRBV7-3 TGTGCCAGCAGCTCCGCGGGACAGGATAATTCACCCCTCCACTTT CASSSAGQDNSPLHF
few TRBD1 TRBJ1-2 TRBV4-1 TGCGCCAGCAGTGACGCGACAGGGACAACCTATGGCTACACCTTC CASSDATGTTYGYTF
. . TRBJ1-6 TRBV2 TGTGCCAGCAGAAGTAATTCACCCCTCCACTTT CASRSNSPLHF
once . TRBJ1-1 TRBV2 TGTGCCAGCAGTGAAGCGGGGACTGAAGCTTTCTTT CASSEAGTEAFF
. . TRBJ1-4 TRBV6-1 TGTGCCAGCAACCTGAGAGAGGGTTTGGGAAAACTGTTTTTT CASNLREGLGKLFF
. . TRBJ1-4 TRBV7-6 TGTGCCAGCAGCTTAGATGTTGGGGAAAAACTGTTTTTT CASSLDVGEKLFF
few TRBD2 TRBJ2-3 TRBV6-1 TGTGCCAGCAGTGATCTGACTAGCGGGAGCTTTTTTACGCAGTATTTT CASSDLTSGSFFTQYF
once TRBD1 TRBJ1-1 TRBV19 TGTGCCAGTAGTGGAAGGACAGGAGTTGAAGCTTTCTTT CASSGRTGVEAFF
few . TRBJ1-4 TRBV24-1 TGTGCCACCAGTCCTGGACATCAAGGGGAAAAACTGTTTTTT CATSPGHQGEKLFF
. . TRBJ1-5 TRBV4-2 TGTGCCAGCAGCGAGACCGACCAGGGGCTTCAGCCCCAGCATTTT CASSETDQGLQPQHF
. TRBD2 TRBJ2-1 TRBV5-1 TGCGCCAGCAGCTGGACTAGCGGGAGGGCCGTTGAGCAGTTCTTC CASSWTSGRAVEQFF
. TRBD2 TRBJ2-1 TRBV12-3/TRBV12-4 TGTGCCAGCACCCTTGGACTAGCGGGAGGTGGGGTCGGTGAGCAGTTCTTC CASTLGLAGGGVGEQFF